Described below is a single TCR beta chain sequence and its context. This sample is part of a study of blood T cell repertoires in COVID-19. As for the study in general: From T cells, B-cell-depleted T cells, or PBMCs came the material, which was cDNA or gDNA.

Per the original methods: Scientists estimated how many nucleated cells there were by amplifying reference gene primers. Assay used: immunoSEQ multiplex PCR; TCRdb lists only in-frame clones, some missing. For V, J and clone size, that table is used; D and trimming come from the DNA. Here the sample spans under 300,000 clones, 70% to 85% being singletons. CDR1 and CDR2 (germline): MDHEN, SYDVKM. V was shortened by 7 bases and J by 0 bases, with 22 bases between the two germline ends. CDR3 length: 18 amino acids. The sequence derives from a woman over 75 with active or convalescent COVID-19. Material for sequencing was peripheral blood. The rearrangement uses TRBV28 and TRBJ1-5, with a possible D match to TRBD1 (6 bases). This CDR3 is CASKRYRDGRSSNQPQHF. The CDR3 DNA sequence: TGTGCCAGCAAGAGATACAGGGACGGACGGAGTAGCAATCAGCCCCAGCATTTT.